These 27 T cell receptor beta chains came from one sample sequenced in a study of cytomegalovirus exposure and HLA in healthy donors. Amplification used 60 Vbeta primers and 13 Jbeta primers. The repertoire was sequenced with immunoSEQ multiplex PCR; TCRdb's copy has only in-frame clones and lacks some. Seen here are about 100,000 clones, roughly 80% observed once, and the top ten hold roughly 0.71%. Sequenced input: PBMCs. These receptors were collected from an older woman in good health and CMV-seronegative.

This clone was recorded only once. As DNA, the CDR3 is TGTGCCAGCAGCTTAGTTGACAGGGGGCTCTTAGGATCGCCCCAGCATTTT. The encoded protein is CASSLVDRGLLGSPQHF. This chain links TRBV11-3 with TRBJ1-5; 10 positions match TRBD1. J was trimmed by 9 bases and V by 1 base; bases with no gene match: 12. Germline loops: CDR1 SGHNT, CDR2 YENEEA. The CDR3 has 17 residues.

Turning to this clone: This specimen includes other DNA sequences encoding the same CDR3. The chain has TRBV30 and TRBJ1-3; the D is unclear. The CDR3 has 14 amino acids. Germline V CDR1 and CDR2: GTSNPN, SVGIG (reference sequence). Trimming removed 1 base from V and 0 bases from J, with 7 bases in between. This CDR3 reads CAWSERGSGNTIYF. The CDR3 DNA sequence: TGTGCCTGGAGTGAACGGGGCTCTGGAAACACCATATATTTT.

This chain links TRBV7-6 with TRBJ2-6; D may be TRBD1 (5 bases). This CDR3 contains 16 residues. V lost 0 bases to trimming and J lost 0 bases, with 6 bases between them. The germline gives CDR1 SGHVS, CDR2 FNYEAQ. The CDR3 protein is CASSLAQGSGANVLTF. In DNA, the CDR3 is TGTGCCAGCAGCTTAGCCCAGGGCTCTGGGGCCAACGTCCTGACTTTC.

The chain combines TRBV15 with TRBJ1-1, with D possibly matching TRBD1 (6 bases). Germline-derived CDR1 and CDR2 are LNHNV and YYDKDF (reference sequence). This CDR3 has 13 residues. The V and J ends lost 11 bases and 3 bases respectively, with 16 bases between them. In DNA form, the CDR3 reads TGTGCCTCCGGACAGCAGAAGCACACTGAAGCTTTCTTT. It translates to CASGQQKHTEAFF.

The chain uses TRBV30 and TRBJ2-4; 7 nucleotides agree with TRBD1. Per the germline V gene, CDR1 is GTSNPN and CDR2 is SVGIG (reference sequence). Trimming at V came to 0 bases and at J to 2 bases, leaving 10 bases not matched to a gene. CDR3 length: 17 amino acids. The CDR3 protein is CAWSVNVGGVPKNIQYF. DNA of the CDR3: TGTGCCTGGAGTGTAAATGTAGGGGGCGTCCCCAAAAACATTCAGTACTTC.

The chain employs TRBV29-1 and TRBJ1-1, with D perhaps matching TRBD1 (5 bases). The CDR3 totals 12 residues. Germline V gives CDR1 SQVTM, CDR2 ANQGSEA. The V gene lost 4 bases and the J gene lost 5 bases, with 11 bases spanning the gap. For the CDR3, the DNA is TGCAGCGTTGTAGGGGTTGGAACTGAAGCTTTCTTT. Translation: CSVVGVGTEAFF.

There are a few counts of this clone. This chain connects TRBV7-2 to TRBJ2-7; D possibly corresponds to TRBD1 (5 bases). Germline CDR1 and CDR2: SGHTA and FQGNSA. CDR3 size: 14 residues. The V and J ends lost 3 bases and 2 bases respectively, with 11 bases between them. The CDR3 region is CASSFTGATYEQYF. The CDR3 DNA reads as TGTGCCAGCAGCTTTACAGGCGCGACCTACGAGCAGTACTTC.

The V gene is TRBV27, the J gene TRBJ2-2; 9 bases fit TRBD1. Germline V lookup: CDR1 MNHEY, CDR2 SMNVEV (reference sequence). The CDR3 is 17 residues long. With V trimmed by 2 bases and J by 3 bases, 7 bases remained unmatched. As DNA, the CDR3 is TGTGCCAGCAGTTTACTACAGGGGGCATCGGACACCGGGGAGCTGTTTTTT. Protein sequence: CASSLLQGASDTGELFF.

The rearrangement joins TRBV19 to TRBJ2-5, with TRBD2 matching 11 bases. V lost 4 bases, J lost 5 bases, and 6 bases stayed unmatched. The CDR3 covers 15 residues. Germline V gene lookup returns CDR1 LNHDA and CDR2 SQIVND (reference sequence). The CDR3 DNA reads as TGTGCCAGTAGTACCCTAGCGGGGGGCTTGGAGACCCAGTACTTC. The encoded protein is CASSTLAGGLETQYF. The variable domain in full, with the rest retrieved from reference TRBV19 and TRBJ2-5, is DGGITQSPKYLFRKEGQNVTLSCEQNLNHDAMYWYRQDPGQGLRLIYYSQIVNDFQKGDIAEGYSVSREKKESFPLTVTSAQKNPTAFYLCASSTLAGGLETQYFGPGTRLLVL.

The chain employs TRBV19 and TRBJ2-5, with 7 bases fitting TRBD1. After removal of 3 bases from V and 2 bases from J, the junction contained 3 bases not matched to a gene. The CDR3 has 14 residues. Germline V lookup: CDR1 LNHDA, CDR2 SQIVND (reference sequence). In nucleotides, the CDR3 is TGTGCCAGTAGTATTGGGACAGATCAAGAGACCCAGTACTTC. Translation: CASSIGTDQETQYF.

The chain couples TRBV28 to TRBJ1-1, with D tentatively TRBD1 (5 bases). The CDR3 length is 15 residues. V lost 4 bases and J 6 bases, leaving 18 bases between the germline ends. Germline V lookup: CDR1 MDHEN, CDR2 SYDVKM. CDR3: CASSSADNQGAEAFF. The CDR3 DNA reads TGTGCCAGCAGTTCCGCGGACAACCAAGGGGCTGAAGCTTTCTTT.

The CDR3 nucleotides read TGTGCCAGCAGCCCTTTTGCGGGAGAGGGCAATGAGCAGTTCTTC. The encoded protein is CASSPFAGEGNEQFF. V usage is TRBV7-6 and J usage is TRBJ2-1; TRBD2 matches 7 bases. The CDR3 runs to 15 residues. V shed 5 bases, J shed 6 bases, and the junction held 10 bases outside the gene matches. Germline V gene data show CDR1 as SGHVS and CDR2 as FNYEAQ.

This chain links TRBV9 with TRBJ1-2, with 11 bases aligning to TRBD1. The CDR3 loop spans 15 amino acids. CDR1 and CDR2 from the germline V gene are SGDLS and YYNGEE. V gave up 4 bases and J gave up 7 bases; unmatched junction bases: 9. CDR3 protein: CASSRGDRGVGGYTF. CDR3 in DNA: TGTGCCAGCAGCCGAGGGGACAGGGGGGTGGGTGGCTACACCTTC.

J is TRBJ1-2 and V is TRBV11-2; TRBD1 aligns across 8 bases. V lost 1 base and J lost 7; bases outside the gene matches: 8. CDR1 SGHAT and CDR2 FQNNGV come from the germline V gene. This CDR3 region has 15 residues. DNA for the CDR3: TGTGCCAGCAGCTTAGGAACAGGGGGAATAGTTGGCTACACCTTC. Translation gives CASSLGTGGIVGYTF.

The rearrangement uses TRBV6-6 and TRBJ2-7; D gene uncertain. V lost 2 bases to trimming and J lost 2 bases, with 7 bases between them. The CDR3 contains 13 residues. In germline, CDR1 is MNHNY, CDR2 SVGAGI (reference sequence). The CDR3 bases are TGTGCCAGCAGTTACGCGGCAGCCTACGAGCAGTACTTC. Its translation: CASSYAAAYEQYF.

This clone was seen more than once but under ten times. The gene calls are TRBV7-2 and TRBJ2-1; 8 bases line up with TRBD2. This CDR3 spans 15 amino acids. Germline assignment: CDR1 SGHTA and CDR2 FQGNSA. Losses at the gene ends were 1 base for V and 4 bases for J; bases not matched to a gene: 3. DNA for the CDR3: TGTGCCAGCAGCTTAGAGGTAGCGGGATACAATGAGCAGTTCTTC. Its translation is CASSLEVAGYNEQFF.

The chain carries TRBV28 and TRBJ2-7; 10 nucleotides line up with TRBD2. Trimming took 5 bases from V and 3 from J; bases not matched to a gene: 7. The CDR3 spans 15 residues. Per germline, CDR1 MDHEN and CDR2 SYDVKM. CDR3 loop: CASSQGTSVYYEQYF. The CDR3 DNA reads as TGTGCCAGCAGTCAAGGGACTAGCGTCTACTACGAGCAGTACTTC.

The chain links TRBV10-3 to TRBJ2-5; 8 bases fit TRBD2. The DNA end lines up better with TRBJ2-7; the J call may be wrong. The length of the CDR3 is 15 residues. CDR1 and CDR2 from the germline V gene are ENHRY and SYGVKD. The CDR3 loop reads CAISESGGRNHEQYF. The CDR3 bases are TGTGCCATCAGTGAGTCAGGCGGGAGGAACCACGAGCAGTACTTC.

This sequence joins TRBV6-5 and TRBJ1-1; D gene unclear. The V gene's germline CDR1 is MNHEY and CDR2 SVGAGI. The CDR3 contains 16 residues. V was shortened by 0 bases and J by 11 bases, with 22 bases between the two germline ends. The chain's CDR3 is CASSYSLQTSPWWAFF. CDR3 nucleotides: TGTGCCAGCAGTTACTCACTCCAGACATCTCCTTGGTGGGCTTTCTTT.

The chain recombines TRBV5-6 with TRBJ2-7, with TRBD1 identical over 7 bases. J was trimmed by 0 bases and V by 5 bases; bases with no gene match: 14. Germline CDR1 reads SGHDT; CDR2 reads YYEEEE. CDR3 length equals 17 residues. In DNA, the CDR3 is TGTGCCAGCAGTCACGGCCTCGGACAGGCCAGCTCCTACGAGCAGTACTTC. This translates into CASSHGLGQASSYEQYF.

J is TRBJ1-1 and V is TRBV6-5; D is perhaps TRBD1 (5 bases). CDR3 length: 11 amino acids. The germline CDR1 and CDR2 sequences are MNHEY and SVGAGI. V was shortened by 6 bases and J by 4 bases, with 6 bases between the two germline ends. This CDR3 reads CASRGPTEAFF. CDR3 in DNA: TGTGCCAGCAGGGGGCCCACTGAAGCTTTCTTT.

The chain couples TRBV25-1 to TRBJ2-1, with 11 positions matching TRBD2. Germline V gene sequence: CDR1 MGHDK, CDR2 SYGVNS. CDR3 length: 18 residues. V was clipped by 4 bases and J by 8 bases; unmatched bases: 16. CDR3 coding DNA: TGTGCCAGCAGTGGTAGACTAGCGGGACACTCCTTGGGGGATGAGCAGTTCTTC. Translated: CASSGRLAGHSLGDEQFF.

The gene calls are TRBV4-1 and TRBJ2-6; 7 bases map to TRBD1. The CDR3 length is 18 residues. The germline V gene encodes CDR1 MGHRA and CDR2 YSYEKL. The V and J ends lost 4 bases and 0 bases, in that order; junction bases with no gene match: 9. The CDR3 nucleotides read TGCGCCAGCAGCCCACGAGGACAGGACCGCTCTGGGGCCAACGTCCTGACTTTC. This codes for CASSPRGQDRSGANVLTF.

The V call is TRBV25-1, the J call TRBJ2-3; D is perhaps TRBD1 (5 bases). CDR1 and CDR2 (germline): MGHDK, SYGVNS. The V end lost 0 bases, the J end lost 0 bases, and 13 bases lay between the germline ends. The CDR3 consists of 17 residues. CDR3 DNA: TGTGCCAGCAGTGAATATTTTTCGCAGGGAAGCACAGATACGCAGTATTTT. It translates to CASSEYFSQGSTDTQYF. Looking up the rest from reference TRBV25-1 and TRBJ2-3 gives the full variable domain: EADIYQTPRYLVIGTGKKITLECSQTMGHDKMYWYQQDPGMELHLIHYSYGVNSTEKGDLSSESTVSRIRTEHFPLTLESARPSHTSQYLCASSEYFSQGSTDTQYFGPGTRLTVL.

This clone is a singleton in its sample. This sequence joins TRBV28 and TRBJ2-7, with 7 bases fitting TRBD2. Germline loops: CDR1 MDHEN, CDR2 SYDVKM. V was clipped by 4 bases and J by 6 bases; unmatched bases: 18. The CDR3 covers 17 residues. The CDR3 coding sequence is TGTGCCAGCAGTTCAGCCTCTATAAGCGGGACTCGTCGCGAGCAGTACTTC. This codes for CASSSASISGTRREQYF.

The chain recombines TRBV9 with TRBJ1-4; the match to TRBD1 covers 10 bases. CDR3 length equals 16 residues. After removal of 0 bases from V and 6 bases from J, the junction contained 5 bases not matched to a gene. CDR1 SGDLS and CDR2 YYNGEE come from the germline V gene. This CDR3 reads CASSVGRGTGDEKLFF. CDR3 coding DNA: TGTGCCAGCAGCGTAGGGCGGGGGACAGGGGATGAAAAACTGTTTTTT.

The chain employs TRBV11-3 and TRBJ2-1; 10 bases fit TRBD2. Looked up from germline, CDR1 is SGHNT and CDR2 is YENEEA. The length of the CDR3 is 16 residues. With 1 base clipped from V and 6 bases from J, the junction kept 6 bases outside the gene matches. The CDR3 DNA sequence: TGTGCCAGCAGCTTAGGGGCTAGCGGGAGTAGCAATGAGCAGTTCTTC. Its protein is CASSLGASGSSNEQFF.